These T cell receptor beta chains were read from a single sample in a study of long-term antiretroviral therapy in people with HIV. Assay: immunoSEQ multiplex PCR; the TCRdb copy retains only in-frame clones and omits some. The repertoire includes tens of thousands of clones, roughly 93% of them detected once, and approximately 10% sits in the top ten. This specimen was unsorted PBMCs, taken 6.2 years after starting antiretroviral therapy. The source of these receptors is a man in his forties with HIV. The CDR3 runs from the conserved cysteine through the conserved F or W. D genes are given only for firm matches. The size field is filled for only some rows; it gives once, few, many or a size class.

clone size	D gene	CDR3 length	V gene	J gene	CDR3 DNA	CDR3 protein
-	TRBD1	15	TRBV10-3	TRBJ1-6	TGTGCCATCAGTGAAGGACAGGGATGGAATTCACCCCTCCACTTT	CAISEGQGWNSPLHF
-	TRBD2	13	TRBV19	TRBJ2-5	TGTGCCACTGGGACTAGCGGCCAAGAGACCCAGTACTTC	CATGTSGQETQYF
-	-	14	TRBV19	TRBJ1-5	TGTGCCAGTAGTATAGTCCAGGGACCGCAGCCCCAGCATTTT	CASSIVQGPQPQHF
-	-	13	TRBV10-1	TRBJ2-2	TGCGCCAGCAGTGATTGGGGCACCGGGGAGCTGTTTTTT	CASSDWGTGELFF
-	-	16	TRBV9	TRBJ2-1	TGTGCCAGCAGCGTAGAGGACAGACCCTCCTACAATGAGCAGTTCTTC	CASSVEDRPSYNEQFF
-	-	15	TRBV4-1	TRBJ1-5	TGCGCCAGCAGCCAAGAGGGCGGTAGCAATCAGCCCCAGCATTTT	CASSQEGGSNQPQHF
few	-	15	TRBV5-1	TRBJ2-7	TGCGCCAGCAGGTCCCAGGGAGGCCCAGCCTACGAGCAGTACTTC	CASRSQGGPAYEQYF
-	-	13	TRBV10-3	TRBJ1-1	TGTGCCATCAGTGAGTCGAACACAGATGAAGCTTTCTTT	CAISESNTDEAFF
-	-	16	TRBV27	TRBJ2-7	TGTGCCAGCAGTTTATTCTACAGGGGGGGTTTGTACGAGCAGTACTTC	CASSLFYRGGLYEQYF
-	TRBD1	14	TRBV13	TRBJ2-1	TGTGCCAGCAGCTTAGGCCAGGGGGCAAGGGAGCAGTTCTTC	CASSLGQGAREQFF
-	TRBD1	13	TRBV11-2	TRBJ2-7	TGTGCCAGCAGCTCCCAGGGGGCAGCCGAGCAGTACTTC	CASSSQGAAEQYF
few	-	15	TRBV18	TRBJ2-7	TGTGCCAGCTCACCACCGGGGGGTAGTCCCTACGAGCAGTACTTC	CASSPPGGSPYEQYF
-	TRBD1	13	TRBV7-9	TRBJ1-2	TGTGCCAGCAGCGAGACAGGGGTGTTTGGCTACACCTTC	CASSETGVFGYTF
once	TRBD1	14	TRBV6-5	TRBJ1-5	TGTGCCAGCAGGCGCGGGACAGGGGATCAGCCCCAGCATTTT	CASRRGTGDQPQHF
-	TRBD1	15	TRBV9	TRBJ1-3	TGTGCCAGCAGCGATGTCGGACAGGTTGGAAACACCATATATTTT	CASSDVGQVGNTIYF
-	-	12	TRBV30	TRBJ1-3	TGTGCCTGGAAGATGGCTGGAAACACCATATATTTT	CAWKMAGNTIYF
-	-	16	TRBV4-3	TRBJ1-2	TGCGCCAGCAGCCAAGATCGGCACCCCGGGGACTATGGCTACACCTTC	CASSQDRHPGDYGYTF
-	-	12	TRBV7-6	TRBJ2-3	TGTGCCAGCAGCTTATCCCCCGATACGCAGTATTTT	CASSLSPDTQYF
-	TRBD1	16	TRBV11-2	TRBJ1-4	TGTGCCAGCAGCGCGGGACAGGCGATAATAGGGGAAAAACTGTTTTTT	CASSAGQAIIGEKLFF
-	-	12	TRBV6-6	TRBJ1-5	TGTGCCAGCACCGTACACCAAACACCCCAGCATTTT	CASTVHQTPQHF
-	-	18	TRBV5-1	TRBJ1-6	TGCGCCAGCAGCCTCGGCGTGGGGGCAAATTCCTATAATTCACCCCTCCACTTT	CASSLGVGANSYNSPLHF
-	-	15	TRBV6-6	TRBJ1-5	TGTGCCAGCAGTTCCCCCGGGTCGGGTAATCAGCCCCAGCATTTT	CASSSPGSGNQPQHF
-	-	13	TRBV6-1	TRBJ2-1	TGTGCCAGCAGACGGCCCCTTGGGGATGAGCAGTTCTTC	CASRRPLGDEQFF
-	-	17	TRBV4-2	TRBJ2-3	TGTGCCAGCAGCCACCCTAATGGGGGACGGGTCACAGATACGCAGTATTTT	CASSHPNGGRVTDTQYF
-	-	16	TRBV18	TRBJ2-6	TGTGCCAGCTCTTCTAGACAGCTCTCTGGGGCCAACGTCCTGACTTTC	CASSSRQLSGANVLTF
-	TRBD2	17	TRBV28	TRBJ2-2	TGTGCCAGCAGTCGACCCGGGACTAGCGTTGACACCGGGGAGCTGTTTTTT	CASSRPGTSVDTGELFF
once	TRBD2	17	TRBV11-2	TRBJ2-3	TGTGCCAGCAGCACTCGCCCGACTAGCGGGAGAACAGATACGCAGTATTTT	CASSTRPTSGRTDTQYF